These 23 T cell receptor beta chains were all obtained from the same sample, sequenced in a study of T cell repertoires in cytomegalovirus infection. TCRdb reprocessed the reads with MiXCR, giving one entry per CDR3 protein. The sample has 490,000 or so distinct CDR3 sequences, about 10% seen once. Sequenced: PBMCs. These receptors came from a human donor in good health (CMV status not recorded). Some clones in this sample may be carry-over from other donors' samples.

This clonotype was seen more than once but under ten times. This chain joins TRBV5-4 and TRBJ2-1; weak D call: TRBD2 (5 bases). V was trimmed by 4 bases and J by 4 bases, leaving 18 bases between them. The CDR3 has 16 amino acids. Germline V gene lookup returns CDR1 SGHNT and CDR2 YYREEE (reference sequence). The CDR3 nucleotides read TGTGCCAGCAGCCGAGTTTCGGGATGGAATTACAATGAGCAGTTCTTC. Protein sequence: CASSRVSGWNYNEQFF.

This clonotype came up many times. An end of the junction differs from the germline gene, which may be a read error. The gene calls are TRBV7-8 and TRBJ1-1; 7 bases are a match to TRBD1. From germline, CDR1 is SGHVS and CDR2 FQNEAQ. The CDR3 covers 14 residues. The CDR3 protein is CASSLRGQFRSPVF. As DNA, the CDR3 is TGTGCCAGCAGCTTAAGGGGACAGTTCCGCTCCCCGGTCTTT.

This clonotype was detected ten times or more. The J gene is TRBJ2-1, the V gene TRBV7-6, with D unclear. Trimming took off 0 bases at V and 7 bases at J, with 7 bases between the two ends. The CDR3 has 13 residues. CDR1 and CDR2 (germline): SGHVS, FNYEAQ. CDR3 sequence: CASSLAIGNEQFF. DNA for the CDR3: TGTGCCAGCAGCTTAGCGATCGGGAATGAGCAGTTCTTC. Complete variable domain (other parts from reference TRBV7-6 and TRBJ2-1): GAGVSQSPRYKVTKRGQDVALRCDPISGHVSLYWYRQALGQGPEFLTYFNYEAQQDKSGLPNDRFSAERPEGSISTLTIQRTEQRDSAMYRCASSLAIGNEQFFGPGTRLTVL.

At least ten counts were recorded for this clonotype. The chain is built from TRBV12-3 or TRBV12-4 and TRBJ2-1, with 9 bases fitting TRBD1. The CDR3 has 18 residues. V lost 7 bases and J lost 1; bases outside the gene matches: 14. This chain's CDR3 is CASTSGQGLFLSYNEQFF. The DNA of the CDR3 is TGTGCCAGCACCTCGGGACAGGGCCTTTTCCTTTCCTACAATGAGCAGTTCTTC.

The chain couples TRBV29-1 to TRBJ1-3, with a weak D call TRBD1 (5 bases). The CDR3 runs to 14 residues. Trimming stripped 4 bases from V and 3 bases from J, with 13 bases between. From germline, CDR1 is SQVTM and CDR2 ANQGSEA. CDR3: CSVGTGTGGNTIYF. CDR3 in DNA: TGCAGCGTTGGGACTGGGACCGGTGGAAACACCATATATTTT.

CDR3 loop: CSARGRGFSYNEQFF. DNA for the CDR3: TGCAGTGCTAGAGGTCGCGGGTTCTCCTACAATGAGCAGTTCTTC. The chain combines TRBV20-1 with TRBJ2-1; a possible D gene is TRBD2 (5 bases). This CDR3 contains 15 residues. Germline V CDR1 and CDR2: DFQATT, SNEGSKA (reference sequence). The V and J ends lost 1 base and 0 bases respectively, with 10 bases between them.

This clonotype appeared many times. The chain is built from TRBV6-1 and TRBJ2-5; tentative D call: TRBD1 (5 bases). Trimming cost V 2 bases and J 2 bases, with 9 bases left between them. Germline loops: CDR1 MNHNS, CDR2 SASEGT. There are 14 residues in the CDR3. CDR3 sequence: CASSELQGQETQYF. The CDR3 DNA reads TGTGCCAGCAGTGAACTCCAGGGACAAGAGACCCAGTACTTC.

This clonotype has a handful of counts. The chain employs TRBV5-1 and TRBJ2-2; D unresolved. The CDR3 has 13 amino acids. Germline-derived CDR1 and CDR2 are SGHRS and YFSETQ. The V and J ends lost 0 bases and 8 bases respectively, with 8 bases between them. CDR3 bases: TGCGCCAGCAGCTTGGGTAGCAATGGGGAGCTGTTTTTT. Its translation is CASSLGSNGELFF.

V gene TRBV7-9 combines with J gene TRBJ2-7; possibly TRBD1 for D (5 bases). The CDR3 contains 15 residues. V lost 2 bases and J lost 2, with 13 bases in between. Germline values: CDR1 SEHNR, CDR2 FQNEAQ (reference sequence). CDR3 sequence: CASSLSTGLTYEQYF. In DNA form, the CDR3 reads TGTGCCAGCAGCTTAAGTACAGGCCTCACCTACGAGCAGTACTTC.

In this sample, this clonotype turned up many times. The chain has TRBV6-5 and TRBJ2-7; D possibly matches TRBD1 or TRBD2 (5 bases each). V dropped 2 bases and J dropped 2 bases, with 10 bases sitting between them. The CDR3 runs 14 residues. From germline, CDR1 is MNHEY and CDR2 SVGAGI. In DNA, the CDR3 is TGTGCCAGCAGTTACACGGGGACCACCTACGAGCAGTACTTC. Protein product: CASSYTGTTYEQYF.

This clonotype occurred many times. The chain couples TRBV10-3 to TRBJ2-7, with TRBD1 matching over 9 bases. Germline values: CDR1 ENHRY, CDR2 SYGVKD. The CDR3 is made up of 15 amino acids. The trim removed 0 bases at V and 4 bases at J, leaving 4 bases unmatched. The CDR3 reads CAISESGTGRYEQYF. CDR3 sequence (DNA): TGTGCCATCAGTGAGTCCGGGACAGGGAGGTACGAGCAGTACTTC.

This clonotype was picked up many times. The V and J genes are TRBV28 and TRBJ2-2; D possibly corresponds to TRBD1 (5 bases). Germline CDR1 reads MDHEN; CDR2 reads SYDVKM. V was trimmed by 4 bases and J by 5 bases, leaving 14 bases between them. The CDR3 consists of 15 residues. The CDR3 here is CASSSRTRQTGELFF. CDR3 nucleotides: TGTGCCAGCAGTTCAAGGACACGGCAAACCGGGGAGCTGTTTTTT.

This clonotype has a count of ten or more. The chain employs TRBV7-8 and TRBJ2-7; 8 bases are shared with TRBD1. Per the germline V gene, CDR1 is SGHVS and CDR2 is FQNEAQ. The CDR3 runs 13 residues. J was trimmed by 7 bases and V by 5 bases; bases with no gene match: 7. For the CDR3, the DNA is TGTGCCAGCAGCCCTCAGGGGGCAAGGGAGCAGTACTTC. It translates to CASSPQGAREQYF.

The genes are TRBV7-9 and TRBJ2-2; no clear D gene. From germline, CDR1 is SEHNR and CDR2 FQNEAQ (reference sequence). The CDR3 is 15 amino acids. V dropped 10 bases and J dropped 2 bases, with 17 bases sitting between them. The CDR3 reads CATATPRNNTGELFF. CDR3 sequence (DNA): TGTGCCACCGCGACCCCCCGGAATAACACCGGGGAGCTGTTTTTT. Full variable domain (missing parts from reference TRBV7-9 and TRBJ2-2): DTGVSQNPRHKITKRGQNVTFRCDPISEHNRLYWYRQTLGQGPEFLTYFQNEAQLEKSRLLSDRFSAERPKGSFSTLEIQRTEQGDSAMYLCATATPRNNTGELFFGEGSRLTVL.

This clonotype was recorded at least ten times. The V gene is TRBV6-5, the J gene TRBJ2-2; TRBD1 or TRBD2 may be the D gene (7 bases each). V was shortened by 4 bases and J by 7 bases, with 19 bases between the two germline ends. The CDR3 has 16 amino acids. CDR1 is MNHEY and CDR2 is SVGAGI in the germline V gene. The CDR3 reads CASSSGEGAVVGELFF. As DNA, the CDR3 is TGTGCCAGCAGTTCGGGGGAGGGGGCGGTGGTCGGGGAGCTGTTTTTT.

The chain recombines TRBV20-1 with TRBJ1-5, with D unclear. This CDR3 comprises 14 residues. The V and J ends lost 6 bases and 2 bases respectively, with 14 bases between them. Germline CDR1 reads DFQATT; CDR2 reads SNEGSKA (reference sequence). CDR3 amino acids: CSALLGNGNQPQHF. CDR3 DNA: TGCAGTGCGTTGTTGGGGAATGGCAATCAGCCCCAGCATTTT.

This clonotype showed up just a few times. V and J are TRBV9 and TRBJ2-1, with 10 positions matching TRBD2. J lost 7 bases, V lost 0 bases, and 10 bases had no gene match. The CDR3 length is 17 residues. CDR1 is SGDLS and CDR2 is YYNGEE in the germline V gene. For the CDR3, the DNA is TGTGCCAGCAGCGTAGCTAGCGGGAGCGCCGGTGGGAATGAGCAGTTCTTC. Translated: CASSVASGSAGGNEQFF.

This clonotype was seen more than once but under ten times. The genes are TRBV5-5 and TRBJ2-7, with TRBD1 identical over 9 bases. The CDR3 has 16 residues. Germline V gene lookup returns CDR1 SGHKS and CDR2 YYEKEE (reference sequence). V shed 0 bases, J shed 2 bases, and the junction held 6 bases outside the gene matches. The CDR3 loop is CASSLGSGTGTYEQYF. CDR3 in DNA: TGTGCCAGCAGCTTGGGGTCCGGGACAGGGACCTACGAGCAGTACTTC.

The chain employs TRBV30 and TRBJ2-7; D is undetermined. CDR1 GTSNPN and CDR2 SVGIG come from the germline V gene (reference sequence). Between the trimmed V and J ends, which lost 0 bases and 6 bases, there was a span of 3 bases. The length of the CDR3 is 10 residues. The CDR3 DNA sequence: TGTGCCTGGAGTGTACGCGAGCAGTACTTC. This codes for CAWSVREQYF.

This clonotype was found many times. The CDR3 DNA reads TGTGCCAGCAGCAAAGGGGGGAGTATTGATACGCAGTATTTT. As protein: CASSKGGSIDTQYF. The rearrangement uses TRBV7-2 and TRBJ2-3, with D possibly called TRBD1 or TRBD2 (6 bases each). The CDR3 covers 14 residues. V was shortened by 5 bases and J by 6 bases, with 15 bases between the two germline ends. Germline V CDR1 and CDR2: SGHTA, FQGNSA.

At least ten counts were recorded for this clonotype. The rearrangement uses TRBV3-1 and TRBJ2-2; D is tentatively TRBD1 or TRBD2 (5 bases each). Germline CDR1 and CDR2: LGHDT and YNNKEL (reference sequence). V lost 0 bases and J 4 bases, leaving 9 bases between the germline ends. The CDR3 has 15 amino acids. The CDR3 spells CASSQDRGRTGELFF. CDR3 sequence (DNA): TGTGCCAGCAGCCAAGATCGGGGCCGCACCGGGGAGCTGTTTTTT.

The V gene is TRBV4-2, the J gene TRBJ2-1; D remains unclear. V was clipped by 0 bases and J by 4 bases, with 10 bases between them. Germline V gives CDR1 LGHNA, CDR2 YNFKEQ. This CDR3 spans 15 amino acids. The CDR3 sequence is CASSQDSQAYNEQFF. The CDR3 DNA reads TGTGCCAGCAGCCAAGATAGCCAGGCTTACAATGAGCAGTTCTTC.

This clonotype was recorded at least ten times. This chain connects TRBV2 to TRBJ1-5; 8 bases align to TRBD1. The CDR3 runs 15 residues. Per germline, CDR1 SNHLY and CDR2 FYNNEI. With 6 bases clipped from V and 0 bases from J, the junction kept 4 bases outside the gene matches. The CDR3, as DNA: TGTGCCAGCAGGGAGGGACAGGCTAGCAATCAGCCCCAGCATTTT. Amino acids: CASREGQASNQPQHF.